Following are 10 T cell receptor beta chains from one sample sequenced in a study of a mutant IDH1 vaccine in newly diagnosed glioma. Their antigen targets remain unknown. Repertoires were generated with immunoSEQ multiplex PCR, while TCRdb's copy carries only in-frame clones and drops some. The sample contains 70,000 to 90,000 clones, around 90% of which appear only once. Time point of the sample: week 5, during vaccination. Vaccination used 300 ug of mutant IDH1 20-mer peptide per dose, with topical imiquimod. This material consisted of PBMCs, taken from a glioma patient whose treatment included an IDH1 peptide vaccine. These receptors all stem from a woman aged 50 to 60 with glioma.

The chain joins TRBV18 to TRBJ2-1; the D is unclear. Trimming cost V 2 bases and J 9 bases, with 14 bases left between them. The CDR3 sequence is 14 residues long. Germline V CDR1 and CDR2: KGHSH, LQKENI. CDR3 nucleotide sequence: TGTGCCAGCTCACCAATTACGGAGAGTGGTGAGCAGTTCTTC. Encoded protein: CASSPITESGEQFF.

This chain uses TRBV28 with TRBJ1-2; the D is unclear. V was pared by 5 bases and J by 1 base, with 5 bases between. Germline V CDR1 and CDR2: MDHEN, SYDVKM. This CDR3 has 12 residues. In nucleotides, the CDR3 is TGTGCCAGCAGTGTCATTAACTATGGCTACACCTTC. As protein: CASSVINYGYTF.

The chain links TRBV27 to TRBJ2-7; 8 nucleotides match TRBD2. The CDR3 spans 19 residues. Trimming removed 2 bases from V and 2 bases from J; junction bases left unmatched: 17. Germline V CDR1 and CDR2: MNHEY, SMNVEV (reference sequence). CDR3 protein: CASSLNPREGSGMAYEQYF. CDR3 DNA: TGTGCCAGCAGTTTAAACCCCCGCGAGGGTAGCGGGATGGCCTACGAGCAGTACTTC.

This clone was seen only a few times. The CDR3 nucleotides are TGTGCCAGCAGCCCAGACAGGGGAGCGGCGGCTTTCTTT. Protein: CASSPDRGAAAFF. The J gene is TRBJ1-1, the V gene TRBV7-9; 8 bases align to TRBD1. Losses at the gene ends were 5 bases for V and 11 bases for J; bases not matched to a gene: 10. Germline V lookup: CDR1 SEHNR, CDR2 FQNEAQ (reference sequence). The CDR3 has 13 residues. Full variable domain (remainder filled in from reference TRBV7-9 and TRBJ1-1): DTGVSQNPRHKITKRGQNVTFRCDPISEHNRLYWYRQTLGQGPEFLTYFQNEAQLEKSRLLSDRFSAERPKGSFSTLEIQRTEQGDSAMYLCASSPDRGAAAFFGQGTRLTVV.

The chain is built from TRBV2 and TRBJ1-2; D is perhaps TRBD1 (6 bases). The germline gives CDR1 SNHLY, CDR2 FYNNEI. Trimming cost V 8 bases and J 5 bases, with 15 bases left between them. The CDR3 consists of 13 residues. CDR3 residues: CASYLQGGYGYTF. The DNA of the CDR3 is TGTGCCAGCTACCTACAGGGCGGGTATGGCTACACCTTC.

The V gene is TRBV2, the J gene TRBJ1-4; possibly TRBD1 for D (5 bases). The CDR3 sequence is 14 residues long. Deletions cut 8 bases from V and 4 bases from J, with 14 bases between. Germline V gene lookup returns CDR1 SNHLY and CDR2 FYNNEI. The CDR3 DNA is TGTGCCAGCGTGGCAGGGATTGTTAATGAAAAACTGTTTTTT. The encoded protein is CASVAGIVNEKLFF.

This clone was counted a single time. The chain uses TRBV11-3 and TRBJ2-2, with TRBD2 matching over 10 bases. The CDR3 extends over 17 amino acids. CDR1 is SGHNT, CDR2 YENEEA, per germline. Trimming removed 1 base from V and 0 bases from J; junction bases left unmatched: 2. The CDR3: CASSLGTSGANTGELFF. The CDR3 coding sequence is TGTGCCAGCAGCTTAGGAACTAGCGGGGCGAACACCGGGGAGCTGTTTTTT. Looking up the rest from reference TRBV11-3 and TRBJ2-2 gives the full variable domain: EAGVVQSPRYKIIEKKQPVAFWCNPISGHNTLYWYLQNLGQGPELLIRYENEEAVDDSQLPKDRFSAERLKGVDSTLKIQPAELGDSAVYLCASSLGTSGANTGELFFGEGSRLTVL.

The chain carries TRBV29-1 and TRBJ1-1; perhaps TRBD1 as D (5 bases). The V end was cut by 5 bases, the J end by 4 bases, with 11 bases between. CDR1 SQVTM and CDR2 ANQGSEA come from the germline V gene. The CDR3 sequence is 12 residues long. The CDR3 protein is CSVSKGSTEAFF. CDR3 nucleotides: TGCAGCGTTTCCAAGGGGAGCACTGAAGCTTTCTTT.

This clone has a handful of counts. The rearrangement links TRBV30 to TRBJ1-5, with no clear D. Germline V gene lookup returns CDR1 GTSNPN and CDR2 SVGIG (reference sequence). The V gene lost 2 bases and the J gene lost 3 bases, with 5 bases spanning the gap. The CDR3 loop spans 12 amino acids. The CDR3 nucleotides are TGTGCCTGGAGTTACTTCAATCAGCCCCAGCATTTT. Translated, it gives CAWSYFNQPQHF.

This rearrangement joins TRBV29-1 to TRBJ2-7; maybe TRBD2 (5 bases). CDR1 SQVTM and CDR2 ANQGSEA come from the germline V gene. V was clipped by 6 bases and J by 2 bases, with 17 bases between them. The CDR3 has 14 amino acids. The CDR3 nucleotides read TGCAGCGTCGCCGAGGGCGCTAGACCCTACGAGCAGTACTTC. It codes for CSVAEGARPYEQYF.